This T cell receptor beta chain was retrieved from a study of T cells in localized non-small cell lung cancer. Findings of the study overall: Increased T cell density in blood showed an association with longer overall survival. Uninvolved adjacent lung showed the highest T cell clonality, exceeding tumor. Heterogeneity remains possible because sequencing was limited to only one tumor region.

Trimming shortened V by 3 bases and J by 11 bases, and 15 bases separated the two germline ends. Per the germline V gene, CDR1 is SGHDN and CDR2 is FVKESK. The CDR3 consists of 13 residues. Assay used: immunoSEQ multiplex PCR; TCRdb lists only in-frame clones, some missing. The sample records about 33,000 clones, roughly 88% being singletons. Points on this clone: Its cognate antigen is unknown.

The receptor's source is a man aged 40 to 75 with stage I lung adenocarcinoma. Material: peripheral blood, obtained before any cancer treatment. The V call is TRBV14, the J call TRBJ2-3; D possibly uses TRBD1 or TRBD2 (5 bases each). The CDR3 protein is CASSHYLGVGQYF. The CDR3 DNA follows: TGTGCCAGCAGCCACTACCTGGGGGTGGGGCAGTATTTT.